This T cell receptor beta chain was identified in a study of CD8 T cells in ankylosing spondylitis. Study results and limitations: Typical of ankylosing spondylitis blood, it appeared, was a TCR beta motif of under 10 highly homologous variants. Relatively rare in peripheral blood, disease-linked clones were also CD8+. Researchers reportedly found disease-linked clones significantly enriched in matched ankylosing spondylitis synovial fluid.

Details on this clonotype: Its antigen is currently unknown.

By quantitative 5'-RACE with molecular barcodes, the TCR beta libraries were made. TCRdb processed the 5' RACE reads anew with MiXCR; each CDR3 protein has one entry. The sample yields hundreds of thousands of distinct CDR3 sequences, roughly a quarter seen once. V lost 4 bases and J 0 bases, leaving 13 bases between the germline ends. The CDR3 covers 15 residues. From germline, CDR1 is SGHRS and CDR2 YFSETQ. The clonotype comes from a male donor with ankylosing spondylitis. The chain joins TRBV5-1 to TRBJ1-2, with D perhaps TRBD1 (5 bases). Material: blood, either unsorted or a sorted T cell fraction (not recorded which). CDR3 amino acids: CASSVGGGSNYGYTF. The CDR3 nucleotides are TGCGCCAGCAGCGTCGGGGGTGGATCTAACTATGGCTACACCTTC.